This TCR beta chain was obtained from a study of identical twins. Findings and caveats of the study: Models came in too low on out-of-frame TCR alpha sharing in monozygotic twins. Part of the zero-insertion signal could reflect confounding by invariant MAIT and iNKT cells.

In every case, the donor was a healthy Caucasian. Germline V CDR1 and CDR2: SNHLY, FYNNEI. V was trimmed by 7 bases and J by 4 bases, leaving 19 bases between them. This CDR3 spans 15 amino acids. This clonotype was recorded many times. The antigen remains undetermined. Carrying unique molecular identifiers, the cDNA also gained a universal primer site through template switching. TCRdb re-derived calls from the 5' RACE reads in MiXCR, one entry per CDR3 protein. The data contain hundreds of thousands of distinct CDR3 sequences, around 5.7% of them singletons. This chain uses TRBV2 with TRBJ2-5; perhaps TRBD2 as D (5 bases). The sequencing sample was made of naive T cells sorted from blood. The sequence was obtained from a man aged 18 to 30 in good health. The CDR3 loop is CASTLLMAGSETQYF. The CDR3 DNA reads TGTGCCAGCACCCTTTTAATGGCGGGCTCAGAGACCCAGTACTTC.